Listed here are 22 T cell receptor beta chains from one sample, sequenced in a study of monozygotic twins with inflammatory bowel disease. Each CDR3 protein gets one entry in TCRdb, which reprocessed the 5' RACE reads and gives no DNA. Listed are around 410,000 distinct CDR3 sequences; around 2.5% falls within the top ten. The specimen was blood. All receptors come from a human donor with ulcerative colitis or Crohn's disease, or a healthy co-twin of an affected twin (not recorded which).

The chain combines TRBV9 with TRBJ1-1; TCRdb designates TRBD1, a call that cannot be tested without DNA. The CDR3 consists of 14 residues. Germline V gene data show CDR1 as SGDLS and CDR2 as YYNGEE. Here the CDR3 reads CASTPGGLGTEAFF.

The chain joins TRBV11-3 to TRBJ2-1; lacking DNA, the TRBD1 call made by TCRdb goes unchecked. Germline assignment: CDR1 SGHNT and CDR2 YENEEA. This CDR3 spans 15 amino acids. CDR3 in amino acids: CASSLRQGRGNEQFF. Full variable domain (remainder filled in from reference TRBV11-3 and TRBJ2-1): EAGVVQSPRYKIIEKKQPVAFWCNPISGHNTLYWYLQNLGQGPELLIRYENEEAVDDSQLPKDRFSAERLKGVDSTLKIQPAELGDSAVYLCASSLRQGRGNEQFFGPGTRLTVL.

This CDR3 reads CASKIRGGDTEAFF. The chain carries TRBV19 and TRBJ1-1. Per germline, CDR1 LNHDA and CDR2 SQIVND (reference sequence). This CDR3 region has 14 residues.

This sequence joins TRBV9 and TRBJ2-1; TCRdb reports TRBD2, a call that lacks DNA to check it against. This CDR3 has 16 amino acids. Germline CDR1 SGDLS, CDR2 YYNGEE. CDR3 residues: CASSVPGGGRANEQFF.

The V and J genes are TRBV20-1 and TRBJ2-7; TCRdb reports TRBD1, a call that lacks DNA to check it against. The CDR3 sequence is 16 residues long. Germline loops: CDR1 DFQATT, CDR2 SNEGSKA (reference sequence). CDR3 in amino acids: CSARAHWDPGAEEQYF.

The CDR3 region is CSANPSGNSEQYF. The rearrangement links TRBV20-1 to TRBJ2-7; TCRdb returns TRBD2, unconfirmable since there is no DNA. The CDR3 runs 13 residues. Looked up from germline, CDR1 is DFQATT and CDR2 is SNEGSKA (reference sequence).

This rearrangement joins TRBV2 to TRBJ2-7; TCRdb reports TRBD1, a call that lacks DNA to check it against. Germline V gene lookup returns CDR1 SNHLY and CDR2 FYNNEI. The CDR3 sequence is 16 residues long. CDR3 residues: CASSELRQFDSYEQYF. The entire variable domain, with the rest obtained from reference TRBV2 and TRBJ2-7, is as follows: EPEVTQTPSHQVTQMGQEVILRCVPISNHLYFYWYRQILGQKVEFLVSFYNNEISEKSEIFDDQFSVERPDGSNFTLKIRSTKLEDSAMYFCASSELRQFDSYEQYFGPGTRLTVT.

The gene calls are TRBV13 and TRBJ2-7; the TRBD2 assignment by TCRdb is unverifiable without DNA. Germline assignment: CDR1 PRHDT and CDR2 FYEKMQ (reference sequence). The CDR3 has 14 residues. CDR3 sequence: CASSLMQGHYEQYF.

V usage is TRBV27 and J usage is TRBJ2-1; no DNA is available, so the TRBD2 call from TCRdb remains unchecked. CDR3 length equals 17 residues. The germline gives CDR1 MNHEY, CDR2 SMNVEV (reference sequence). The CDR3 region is CASSWGLAGGRYNERFF.

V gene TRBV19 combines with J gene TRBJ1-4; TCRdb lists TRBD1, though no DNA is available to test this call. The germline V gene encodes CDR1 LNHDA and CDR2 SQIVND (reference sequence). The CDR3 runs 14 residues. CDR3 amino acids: CASTASRGREKLFF.

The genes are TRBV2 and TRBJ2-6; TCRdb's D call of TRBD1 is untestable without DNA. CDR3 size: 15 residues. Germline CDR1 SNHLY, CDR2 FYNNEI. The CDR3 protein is CASSMGQAGANVLTF.

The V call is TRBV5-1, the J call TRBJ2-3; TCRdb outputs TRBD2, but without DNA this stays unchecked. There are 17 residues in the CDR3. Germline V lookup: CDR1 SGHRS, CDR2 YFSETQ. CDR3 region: CASSTTSGRASTDTQYF.

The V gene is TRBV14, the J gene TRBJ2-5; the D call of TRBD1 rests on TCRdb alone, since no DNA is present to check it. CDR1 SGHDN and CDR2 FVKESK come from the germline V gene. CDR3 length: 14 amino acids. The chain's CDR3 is CASRASGQAGTQYF.

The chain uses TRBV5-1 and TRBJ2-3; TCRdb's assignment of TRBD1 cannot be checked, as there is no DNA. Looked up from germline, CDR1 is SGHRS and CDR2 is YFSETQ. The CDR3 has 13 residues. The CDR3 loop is CASSRPGTDTQYF.

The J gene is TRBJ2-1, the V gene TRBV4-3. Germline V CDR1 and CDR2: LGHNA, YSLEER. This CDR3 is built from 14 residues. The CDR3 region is CASSQDGNHNEQFF.

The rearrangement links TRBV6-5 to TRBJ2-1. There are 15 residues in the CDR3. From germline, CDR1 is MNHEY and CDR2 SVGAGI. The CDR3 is CASSYAGSAYNEQFF.

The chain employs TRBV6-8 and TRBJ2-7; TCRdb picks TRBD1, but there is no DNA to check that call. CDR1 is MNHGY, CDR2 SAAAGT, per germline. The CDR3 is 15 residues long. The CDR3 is CASSSSGTGAKEQYF.

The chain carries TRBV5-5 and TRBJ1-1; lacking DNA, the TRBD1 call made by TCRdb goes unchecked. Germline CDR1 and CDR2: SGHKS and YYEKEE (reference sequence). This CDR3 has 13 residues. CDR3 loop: CASQDGMNTEAFF.

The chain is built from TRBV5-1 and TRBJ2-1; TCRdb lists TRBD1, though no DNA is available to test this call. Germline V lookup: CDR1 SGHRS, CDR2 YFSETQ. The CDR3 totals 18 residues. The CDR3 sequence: CASSPRTGVPRWYNEQFF.

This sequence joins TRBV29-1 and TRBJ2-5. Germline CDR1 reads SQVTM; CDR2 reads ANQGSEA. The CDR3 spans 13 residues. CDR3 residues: CSVDGRDQETQYF.

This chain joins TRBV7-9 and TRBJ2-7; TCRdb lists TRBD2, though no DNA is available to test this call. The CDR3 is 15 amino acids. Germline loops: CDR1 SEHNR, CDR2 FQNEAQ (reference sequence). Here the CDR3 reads CASSLGTGGAYEQYF.

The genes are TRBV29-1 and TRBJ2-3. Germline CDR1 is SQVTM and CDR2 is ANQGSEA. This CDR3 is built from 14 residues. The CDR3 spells CSVEDPTRTDTQYF.